This entry describes one T cell receptor beta chain. The specificity of this receptor is unknown. Sequence at one end of the junction differs from germline and may be a read error. The sample was run on an Illumina HiSeq 2000. TCR beta chain libraries were generated by multiplex PCR amplification. High-throughput sequencing was used to analyze the amplified TCR beta chain products. TCRdb itself trimmed the public reads at Q25 with fastp, ran MiXCR and retained productive beta chains. Merged by CDR3 protein, the rows form single entries marked with the most common genes and DNA. The sample records around 300,000 distinct CDR3 sequences, roughly 31% of which are singletons. The ten largest make up around 1% of the sample. The data stem from a study of breast tumors, draining lymph nodes, adjacent tissues (dated by TCRdb to 2016 to 2017). Regarding the complete study: TCR beta repertoires were compared across tumor, adjacent nontumor tissue and axillary lymph nodes obtained from breast cancer patients. The study was designed to assess the relationships and possible T-cell exchange between tumor, surrounding tissue and draining lymph node repertoires in human breast cancer.

Lymph node samples were obtained from the axillary draining lymph nodes of breast cancer patients. The full study reports these points: The data were considered consistent with most tumor T cells being derived from the lymph node and subsequently expanding within tumor tissue. Rather than being directly demonstrated, the conclusion that tumor T cells originate in lymph nodes was presented as consistent with a hypothesis. Tumors showed preferential V and J gene usage, and their T-cell repertoire diversity fell below that of lymph nodes yet above that of nontumor tissue. The similarity between tumor and nontumor tissue repertoires was significantly greater in luminal-like breast cancer than in basal-like breast cancer.

The CDR3 numbers 17 residues from cysteine through phenylalanine. Only CDR3 DNA is held: 51 bases, read in frame from base 1. The CDR1 and CDR2 encoded by the germline V gene (reference sequence) are GTSNPN and SVGIG. The sequenced material came from axillary lymph node tissue. The clonotype originates from a female donor with breast cancer. Some clones in this sample may be carry-over from other donors' samples. The chain is made from TRBV30 and TRBJ2-3, and the D gene may be TRBD2, 5 bases matching. DNA sequence: TGTGCCTGGAGTGTGGCGAGGACCTCTTCTAGCACGGATACGCAGTATTTT. It specifies CAWSVARTSSSTDTQYF.